This T cell receptor beta chain was obtained from a study of cytomegalovirus exposure and HLA in healthy donors. In the PCR, 60 Vbeta and 13 Jbeta primers were used. Using immunoSEQ multiplex PCR, the repertoire was profiled, and TCRdb retains in-frame clones only, with some absent. In the table there are about 150,000 clones, 73% of which are singletons. J was trimmed by 10 bases and V by 4 bases; bases with no gene match: 7. There are 14 residues in the CDR3. Germline V gene lookup returns CDR1 SGHNT and CDR2 YENEEA. Sequenced material: PBMCs. This TCR derives from a young woman in good health and CMV-seronegative. The chain carries TRBV11-3 and TRBJ1-1, with 12 bases aligning to TRBD1. The CDR3 region has the DNA TGTGCCAGCAGCTCACCGGGACAGGGGGCAGTAGCTTTCTTT. Its protein is CASSSPGQGAVAFF.